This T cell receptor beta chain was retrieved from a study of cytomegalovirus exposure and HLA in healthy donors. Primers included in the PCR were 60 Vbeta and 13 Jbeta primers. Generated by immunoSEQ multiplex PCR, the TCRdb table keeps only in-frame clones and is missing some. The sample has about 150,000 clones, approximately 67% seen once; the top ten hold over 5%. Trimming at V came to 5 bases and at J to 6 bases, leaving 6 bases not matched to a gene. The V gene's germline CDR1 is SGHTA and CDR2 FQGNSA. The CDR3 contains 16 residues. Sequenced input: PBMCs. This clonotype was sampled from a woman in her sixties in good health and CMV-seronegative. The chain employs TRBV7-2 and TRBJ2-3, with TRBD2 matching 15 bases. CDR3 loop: CASSLGLAGGMDTQYF. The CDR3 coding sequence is TGTGCCAGCAGCCTGGGACTAGCGGGAGGAATGGATACGCAGTATTTT.